Sequencing of this TCR beta chain was carried out in a study of cytomegalovirus exposure and HLA in healthy donors. Study findings and constraints: Presence/absence results assume similar sequencing depth per donor, which may not hold. Cytomegalovirus status was reportedly diagnosed by the classifier with high specificity and sensitivity.

The sample holds one count of this clone. Antigen specificity is unknown. The junction does not match germline at one end; this may be a read error. Use of 60 Vbeta and 13 Jbeta primers characterized the PCR. Clones were read by immunoSEQ multiplex PCR, and TCRdb kept only the in-frame ones, dropping some. Among around 200,000 clones listed, 70% to 75% were seen once. Germline assignment: CDR1 SEHNR and CDR2 FQNEAQ (reference sequence). The CDR3 length is 13 residues. The rearrangement links TRBV7-9 to TRBJ1-2; D is possibly TRBD1 (5 bases). This sequence was found in a young man in good health and CMV-seropositive. Sequenced material: PBMCs. For the CDR3, the DNA is TGTTCCAGCAGCTTAGGGGCCGGCTATGGCTACACCTTC. It is translated as CSSSLGAGYGYTF.